What follows describes a single T cell receptor beta chain. This clonotype was detected many times. The specificity of this receptor is unknown. The sample holds no much larger clone one base away, and base qualities are not on file. Moderately to severely active disease, a Clinical Activity Score of at least 3, a NOSPECS grade of at least 4, and a duration under 3 months were present in ophthalmopathy patients. Any patient with an uncontrolled infection, another autoimmune disease, pregnancy or lactation was excluded. Clinical symptoms, serum thyroxine and TRAb, thyroid ultrasound, and orbital computed tomography formed the basis for the diagnoses. Ficoll-Paque density gradient centrifugation was used to isolate PBMCs from around 10 ml of fresh peripheral blood. Total RNA was extracted using Trizol reagent, and RNA quality was assessed on an Agilent 2100 Bioanalyzer. This sample stems from a study of T cells in Graves' hyperthyroidism and ophthalmopathy (dated 2019 in TCRdb). Concerning the study at large: Peripheral blood was sampled at the time of initial diagnosis, prior to any treatment. The study also compared thyroid tissue and blood T-cell repertoires from more than five Graves' hyperthyroidism patients. To identify TCR V-J signatures that set the groups apart, the researchers used a discovery cohort of 100 patients, made up of approximately 43 with Graves' ophthalmopathy and about 59 with stable Graves' hyperthyroidism. The paper reports TCR Vbeta CDR3 sequencing of some 140 peripheral blood samples: under 45 ophthalmopathy, about 75 hyperthyroidism and 17 progressor patients. An independent validation cohort of around 19 hyperthyroidism patients and approximately 17 patients who later progressed to ophthalmopathy tested prospective prediction of ophthalmopathy. After blood sampling, hyperthyroidism patients were treated with methimazole at a starting dose of 30 mg daily, and ophthalmopathy patients were treated with high-dose intravenous methylprednisolone. The roughly 100 discovery patients were randomly split 7:3 into training and test sets. General study outcomes and caveats: No statistical method was used to set the sample size in advance, and investigators knew the group allocation. Most expanded thyroid clonotypes (frequency above 0.001) were also found in blood, which suggests that blood repertoires may mirror thyroid immune responses. During validation, the model predicted progression to ophthalmopathy a median of around six months ahead of onset, with almost 71% sensitivity and around 72% specificity. A model built on a 13 V-J signature distinguished ophthalmopathy from stable hyperthyroidism, reaching roughly 88% sensitivity and 81.08% specificity in cross-validation and 80%/75% in testing.

TCR beta CDR3 regions were amplified from RNA transcripts. The first round of RT-PCR for the TCR CDR3 was performed with the HTBI primer set and the Qiagen OneStep RT-PCR kit. A second multiplex PCR round built the libraries, followed by size selection and purification. The libraries were sequenced on an Illumina HiSeq2000 using paired-end 100 bp reads. The paper's data handling went like this. SOAPnuke was used to process the raw data, with reads discarded if the reads contained adapters or uncalled bases, had a mean Phred below 15, or lacked an exact constant-primer or identifier match. High-quality paired reads were merged using COPE v1.2.5, and each unique nucleotide sequence was defined as a clonotype. MiTCR v1.1 was used to align the clonotypes against IMGT TRBV, TRBD and TRBJ reference segments. Analysis was restricted to V-J combinations with a frequency above 0.0001, which covered roughly 99% of repertoires. A TCS score was defined as the ratio between F50 (clonal expansion) and ExV (chaos), using BLOSUM62-based TCRdist between CDR3 peptides within each V-J. Welch's t-statistics and random forest reduced several hundred V-J features to 13, which were used in a naive Bayes classifier (R e1071). The public reads were reanalyzed by TCRdb: fastp trimming at Q25, MiXCR alignment, in-frame beta chains only. Under each unique CDR3 protein, matching rows form one entry showing the most common genes and DNA. The authors' filters were not applied to this entry. The sample profile shows 300,000 to 450,000 distinct CDR3 sequences; 13% to 15% of them were found once. The ten largest clones represent roughly a fifth of the sample.

Based on the germline V gene, the CDR1 and CDR2 sequences are SGDLS and YYNGEE. V is shortened by 1 base, J by 6 bases, and the region joining them spans 14 bases. Spanning cysteine to phenylalanine, the CDR3 consists of 15 amino acids. CDR3 DNA only is kept here, 45 bases in frame from base 1. The chain was built from TRBV9 and TRBJ1-5; no confident D gene assignment can be made. The sequence was collected from a woman younger than 45 with Graves' ophthalmopathy. The sequencing sample was made of blood. The bases are TGTGCCAGCAGCGTATTCGGGGAAGCGAGTCAGCCCCAGCATTTT. It encodes CASSVFGEASQPQHF. With the portions outside the CDR3 filled from the reference TRBV9 and TRBJ1-5 genes, the complete variable region becomes DSGVTQTPKHLITATGQRVTLRCSPRSGDLSVYWYQQSLDQGLQFLIQYYNGEERAKGNILERFSAQQFPDLHSELNLSSLELGDSALYFCASSVFGEASQPQHFGDGTRLSIL.